One sample yielded the 24 T cell receptor beta chains listed below, sequenced in a study of early T cells in non-severe SARS-CoV-2 infection listed by TCRdb under 2021. The method was 5' RACE. Sequencing used a NextSeq 500. Starting from the raw public reads, TCRdb applied fastp trimming at Q25, assembled clones with MiXCR and retained in-frame beta chains. Rows with one shared CDR3 protein collapse into an entry with the most common genes and DNA. A total of 30,000 to 40,000 distinct CDR3 sequences appear in this sample, around 6.5% of them only once. The ten largest clones add up to 24% of the sample. The specimen was whole blood, collected at baseline. These receptors were obtained from an adult who was a healthcare worker with PCR-confirmed SARS-CoV-2 infection or an uninfected control (not recorded which).

In its sample, this clonotype was seen many times. This chain joins TRBV7-2 and TRBJ2-3, with 7 bases fitting TRBD2. Germline V CDR1 and CDR2: SGHTA, FQGNSA. After removal of 5 bases from V and 4 bases from J, the junction contained 6 bases not matched to a gene. The CDR3 sequence is 14 residues long. In nucleotides, the CDR3 is TGTGCCAGCAGCCCAACTCTAGCGGCAGATACGCAGTATTTT. This gives the protein CASSPTLAADTQYF.

This clonotype appeared a few times. The chain recombines TRBV11-2 with TRBJ1-1; perhaps TRBD1 as D (5 bases). Germline V gene data show CDR1 as SGHAT and CDR2 as FQNNGV. This CDR3 spans 14 amino acids. V was trimmed by 5 bases and J by 5 bases, leaving 15 bases between them. This CDR3 is CASSLTGAQTEAFF. CDR3 DNA: TGTGCCAGCAGCCTGACTGGGGCGCAGACTGAAGCTTTCTTT.

This clonotype was picked up a small number of times. The V gene is TRBV20-1, the J gene TRBJ1-1; 7 nucleotides agree with TRBD1. The J segment lost 1 base and the V segment lost 5 bases, leaving 4 bases of the junction unmatched. This CDR3 has 13 amino acids. The germline gives CDR1 DFQATT, CDR2 SNEGSKA (reference sequence). The CDR3 spells CSAYHRGNTEAFF. The CDR3 coding sequence is TGCAGTGCTTATCACAGGGGGAACACTGAAGCTTTCTTT.

Ten or more counts support this clonotype. The chain joins TRBV29-1 to TRBJ2-3, with D perhaps TRBD1 or TRBD2 (6 bases each). CDR3 size: 14 residues. The germline CDR1 and CDR2 sequences are SQVTM and ANQGSEA. Trimming took 7 bases from V and 0 from J, leaving 14 bases between them. CDR3 coding DNA: TGCAGCGGTGGAGGGGGAACAAGCACAGATACGCAGTATTTT. Its translation is CSGGGGTSTDTQYF.

This clonotype turned up a few times. The chain recombines TRBV2 with TRBJ1-5; 8 positions agree with TRBD1. V trimming: 6 bases; J trimming: 1 base; junction bases outside the gene matches: 5. The CDR3 has 15 amino acids. CDR1 is SNHLY, CDR2 FYNNEI, per germline. CDR3 sequence reads: CASRGQGESNQPQHF. Written as DNA, the CDR3 is TGTGCCAGCAGAGGACAGGGTGAAAGCAATCAGCCCCAGCATTTT.

This clonotype was observed many times. The chain employs TRBV25-1 and TRBJ2-7; D is unclear. This CDR3 is built from 11 residues. Per germline, CDR1 MGHDK and CDR2 SYGVNS. The V end was cut by 7 bases, the J end by 3 bases, with 7 bases between. DNA for the CDR3: TGTGCCAGCACAGTTGGCTACGAGCAGTACTTC. Its protein is CASTVGYEQYF.

This clonotype has ten or more counts. The chain joins TRBV20-1 to TRBJ2-7, with 16 bases lining up with TRBD2. There are 17 residues in the CDR3. J was trimmed by 2 bases and V by 5 bases; bases with no gene match: 9. Per the germline V gene, CDR1 is DFQATT and CDR2 is SNEGSKA (reference sequence). CDR3 in amino acids: CSALTGTSGRATYEQYF. The CDR3 DNA reads TGCAGTGCTCTAACCGGGACTAGCGGGAGGGCCACCTACGAGCAGTACTTC.

This chain joins TRBV29-1 and TRBJ1-1, with D perhaps TRBD1 (5 bases). In germline, CDR1 is SQVTM, CDR2 ANQGSEA. The CDR3 sequence is 10 residues long. CDR3 residues: CTHGGFVAFF. Written as DNA, the CDR3 is TGCACCCATGGGGGGTTTGTGGCTTTCTTT. The full variable domain, its missing parts supplied by reference TRBV29-1 and TRBJ1-1, is SAVISQKPSRDICQRGTSLTIQCQVDSQVTMMFWYRQQPGQSLTLIATANQGSEATYESGFVIDKFPISRPNLTFSTLTVSNMSPEDSSIYLCTHGGFVAFFGQGTRLTVV.

In this sample, this clonotype turned up many times. This chain uses TRBV18 with TRBJ2-7; D is possibly TRBD2 (6 bases). The CDR3 is 17 amino acids. The germline CDR1 and CDR2 sequences are KGHSH and LQKENI. Trimming left V 3 bases short and J 4 bases short, with 22 bases between. Written as DNA, the CDR3 is TGTGCCAGCTCACCTCGGGAAGGAGGAGGGGAAGGGTACGAGCAGTACTTC. Amino acids: CASSPREGGGEGYEQYF.

This clonotype was seen repeatedly, ten times or more. This chain links TRBV20-1 with TRBJ2-3; weak D call: TRBD2 (5 bases). Between the trimmed V and J ends, which lost 0 bases and 0 bases, there was a span of 10 bases. This CDR3 contains 15 residues. Germline-derived CDR1 and CDR2 are DFQATT and SNEGSKA (reference sequence). The CDR3 DNA reads TGCAGTGCTAGAGACACCGGGGTTAGCACAGATACGCAGTATTTT. Residues: CSARDTGVSTDTQYF.

In its sample, this clonotype was seen many times. The V call is TRBV19, the J call TRBJ2-7, with D hard to call. Germline V gene sequence: CDR1 LNHDA, CDR2 SQIVND (reference sequence). The CDR3 loop spans 15 amino acids. Trimming took off 1 base at V and 0 bases at J, with 10 bases between the two ends. The DNA of the CDR3 is TGTGCCAGTAGTATAGGAGTACAGTTCTCCTACGAGCAGTACTTC. Translation gives CASSIGVQFSYEQYF.

The chain recombines TRBV7-2 with TRBJ2-7; D is ambiguous. The CDR3 loop spans 17 amino acids. Germline loops: CDR1 SGHTA, CDR2 FQGNSA. Trimming removed 5 bases from V and 0 bases from J, with 20 bases in between. CDR3 nucleotide sequence: TGTGCCAGCAGCCGGGCCTCTAGGCCCTTAAGCTCCTACGAGCAGTACTTC. Protein product: CASSRASRPLSSYEQYF.

There are many counts of this clonotype. The genes are TRBV2 and TRBJ2-3; D is undetermined. CDR1 SNHLY and CDR2 FYNNEI come from the germline V gene. V was trimmed by 8 bases and J by 0 bases, leaving 6 bases between them. This CDR3 region has 12 residues. CDR3 DNA: TGTGCCAGCGGATACAGCACAGATACGCAGTATTTT. This sequence encodes CASGYSTDTQYF.

The chain couples TRBV4-2 to TRBJ1-4; D unresolved. V lost 4 bases and J lost 3, with 12 bases in between. Germline V gene sequence: CDR1 LGHNA, CDR2 YNFKEQ. CDR3 length: 15 amino acids. The CDR3 DNA sequence: TGTGCCAGCAGCCGCCCCTCGGCCCCTAATGAAAAACTGTTTTTT. Residues: CASSRPSAPNEKLFF.

CDR3 coding DNA: TGTGCCAGTAGTCTGCATATGGGACAGCCCAACACCGGGGAGCTGTTTTTT. The encoded protein is CASSLHMGQPNTGELFF. The gene calls are TRBV19 and TRBJ2-2; 7 positions match TRBD1. Germline V gene sequence: CDR1 LNHDA, CDR2 SQIVND (reference sequence). The junction had 11 bases not matched to a gene; V was cut back by 5 bases and J by 2 bases. The CDR3 contains 17 residues.

This clonotype has at least ten counts. The chain combines TRBV6-5 with TRBJ1-5; D gene ambiguous. V lost 0 bases and J 3 bases, leaving 9 bases between the germline ends. Germline V lookup: CDR1 MNHEY, CDR2 SVGAGI. This CDR3 is built from 15 residues. CDR3 sequence reads: CASSYSWDPNQPQHF. The CDR3, as DNA: TGTGCCAGCAGTTACTCGTGGGATCCCAATCAGCCCCAGCATTTT.

This clonotype was detected only a few times. The V gene is TRBV7-9, the J gene TRBJ2-5; D possibly matches TRBD1 or TRBD2 (6 bases each). Trimming took off 5 bases at V and 3 bases at J, with 13 bases between the two ends. This CDR3 comprises 14 residues. Germline V gene data show CDR1 as SEHNR and CDR2 as FQNEAQ (reference sequence). CDR3 protein: CASSPGGREETQYF. The CDR3 DNA reads as TGTGCCAGCAGCCCCGGGGGCAGGGAAGAGACCCAGTACTTC.

In this sample, this clonotype turned up a few times. The chain is built from TRBV11-3 and TRBJ2-2; maybe TRBD1 (5 bases). This CDR3 region has 15 residues. From germline, CDR1 is SGHNT and CDR2 YENEEA. The V end was cut by 5 bases, the J end by 3 bases, with 13 bases between. The CDR3 DNA sequence: TGTGCCAGCAGCGCGCAGGGATGGGACACCGGGGAGCTGTTTTTT. Encoded protein: CASSAQGWDTGELFF.

For this clonotype: It may be a read error: a sequence one base away is much more abundant. The chain carries TRBV15 and TRBJ2-1; D tentatively reads TRBD1 or TRBD2 (6 bases each). This CDR3 is built from 15 residues. Germline lookup yields CDR1 LNHNV and CDR2 YYDKDF (reference sequence). The CDR3 region is CATCRLGGSYNEQFF. The CDR3, as DNA: TGTGCCACCTGCAGGTTAGGGGGGTCCTACAATGAGCAGTTCTTC.

This clonotype has at least ten counts. The chain couples TRBV7-2 to TRBJ2-1, with a weak D call TRBD2 (5 bases). Germline CDR1 is SGHTA and CDR2 is FQGNSA. Trimming cost V 3 bases and J 2 bases, with 8 bases left between them. The CDR3 is 14 residues long. CDR3 sequence: CASSLLRAYNEQFF. For the CDR3, the DNA is TGTGCCAGCAGCTTGTTGAGGGCCTACAATGAGCAGTTCTTC.

This clonotype has only a few counts. The chain recombines TRBV11-2 with TRBJ1-6; TRBD1 might be the D (5 bases). The CDR3 contains 18 residues. Germline CDR1 is SGHAT and CDR2 is FQNNGV. V lost 6 bases and J lost 9, with 27 bases in between. The CDR3 here is CASRTFRGGRSGGSPLHF. Here the CDR3 DNA reads TGTGCCAGCAGAACCTTTAGGGGTGGCCGGTCAGGCGGTTCACCCCTCCACTTT.

For this clonotype: A much larger clone differs from this one at a single base, so this may be a read error. This likely comes from a read error, as the CDR3 has no conserved phenylalanine or tryptophan at its end. The V and J genes are TRBV6-4 and TRBJ2-7, with 13 bases lining up with TRBD2. The V and J ends lost 4 bases and 2 bases, in that order; junction bases with no gene match: 2. The CDR3 has 15 residues. Germline V gene lookup returns CDR1 MRHNA and CDR2 SNTAGT. CDR3 amino acids: CASSGGLAGAYEQYL. The CDR3 bases are TGTGCCAGCAGTGGAGGACTAGCGGGAGCCTACGAGCAGTACCTC.

This clonotype was detected many times. The rearrangement uses TRBV6-5 and TRBJ1-2; the match to TRBD1 covers 10 bases. This CDR3 comprises 13 residues. The germline V gene encodes CDR1 MNHEY and CDR2 SVGAGI. The V gene end was trimmed by 4 bases and the J gene end by 8 bases; junction bases not matched to a gene: 4. CDR3 loop: CASSFSGQGGYTF. The CDR3 nucleotides are TGTGCCAGCAGTTTTTCGGGACAGGGGGGCTACACCTTC.

In nucleotides, the CDR3 is TGTGCCAGCAGCCGCTACCAGGGGGCCGAAAACATTCAGTACTTC. This encodes CASSRYQGAENIQYF. The chain recombines TRBV14 with TRBJ2-4; 8 positions agree with TRBD1. V dropped 4 bases and J dropped 5; count of bases not matched to a gene: 7. The CDR3 loop spans 15 amino acids. Germline values: CDR1 SGHDN, CDR2 FVKESK.